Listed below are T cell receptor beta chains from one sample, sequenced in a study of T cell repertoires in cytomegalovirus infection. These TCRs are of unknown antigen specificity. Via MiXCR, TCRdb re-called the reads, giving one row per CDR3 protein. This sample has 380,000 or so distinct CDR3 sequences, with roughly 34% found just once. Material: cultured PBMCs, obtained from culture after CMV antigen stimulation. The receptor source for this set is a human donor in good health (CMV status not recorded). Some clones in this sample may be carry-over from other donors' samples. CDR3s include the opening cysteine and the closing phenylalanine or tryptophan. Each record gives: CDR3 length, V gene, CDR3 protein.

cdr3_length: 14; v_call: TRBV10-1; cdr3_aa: CASSGSAGEETQYF
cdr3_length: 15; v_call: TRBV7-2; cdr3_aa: CASSMTGTGGETQYF
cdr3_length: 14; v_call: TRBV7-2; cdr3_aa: CASSFGRESPEQYF
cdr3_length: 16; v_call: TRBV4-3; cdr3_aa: CASSQGEEGSSYGYTF
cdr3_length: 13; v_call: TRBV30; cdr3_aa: CAWSVRQDNEQFF
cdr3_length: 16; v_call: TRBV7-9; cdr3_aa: CASSHRRDRDFEGYTF
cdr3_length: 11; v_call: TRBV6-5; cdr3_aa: CASSYFNEQYF
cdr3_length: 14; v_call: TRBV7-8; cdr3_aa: CASIDGRRSDTQYF
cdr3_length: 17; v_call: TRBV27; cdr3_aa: CASSLINPVSSTDTQYF
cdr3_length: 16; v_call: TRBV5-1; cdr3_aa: CASSPLAVGSYNEQFF
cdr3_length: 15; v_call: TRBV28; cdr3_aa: CASSRPGTGIYEQYF
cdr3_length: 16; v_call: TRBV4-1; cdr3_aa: CASSPRGGRPNEKLFF
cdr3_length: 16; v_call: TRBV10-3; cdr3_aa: CAISNLTDRTADTQYF
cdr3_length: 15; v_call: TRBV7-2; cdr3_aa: CASSLGLAGVPEQFF
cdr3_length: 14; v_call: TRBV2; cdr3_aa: CASVSTVMNTEAFF
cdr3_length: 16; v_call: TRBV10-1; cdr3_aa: CASSESGTSALNEQFF
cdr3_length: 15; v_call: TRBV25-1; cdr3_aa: CASSSLAGLTDTQYF
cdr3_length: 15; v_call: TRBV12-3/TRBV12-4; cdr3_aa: CASSLVPGQGQPQHF
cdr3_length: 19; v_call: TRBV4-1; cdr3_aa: CASSQGPVRGAMRGNEQFF
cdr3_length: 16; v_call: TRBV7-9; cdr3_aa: CASSPGLAGVGKTQYF
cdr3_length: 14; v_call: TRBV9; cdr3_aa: CASSGALGIETQYF
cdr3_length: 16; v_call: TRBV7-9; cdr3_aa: CASSAGDTTTNEKLFF
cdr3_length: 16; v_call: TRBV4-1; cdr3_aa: CASSQDDMAGGETQYF
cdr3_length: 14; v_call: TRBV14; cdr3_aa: CASSPDRDNTEAFF
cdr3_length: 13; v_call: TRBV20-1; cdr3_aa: CSARPPGREKLFF
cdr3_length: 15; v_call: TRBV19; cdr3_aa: CASRDTSGRNEKLFF
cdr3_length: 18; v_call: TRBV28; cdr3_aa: CASSGSGGTSDTYNEQFF
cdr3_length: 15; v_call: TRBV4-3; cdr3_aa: CASSQVAGSGNTIYF
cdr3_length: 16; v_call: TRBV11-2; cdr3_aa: CASSLQRQGEEEKLFF
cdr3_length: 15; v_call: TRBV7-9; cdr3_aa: CASRSIGGNTGELFF
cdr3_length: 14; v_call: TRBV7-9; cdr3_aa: CASSLAGFNQPQHF
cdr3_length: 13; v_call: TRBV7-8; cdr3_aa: CASSTLASYEQYF
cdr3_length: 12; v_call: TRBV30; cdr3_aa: CASGTGVDEQYF
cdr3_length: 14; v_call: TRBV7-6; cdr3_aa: CASSQQGARTEAFF
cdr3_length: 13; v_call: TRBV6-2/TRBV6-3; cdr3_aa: CASSYNRKETQYF
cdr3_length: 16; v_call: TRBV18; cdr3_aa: CASSPLPGLAADTQYF
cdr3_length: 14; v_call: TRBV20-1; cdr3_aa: CSGRDRTMNTEAFF
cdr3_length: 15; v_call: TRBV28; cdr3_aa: CASSSRGPSNQPQHF
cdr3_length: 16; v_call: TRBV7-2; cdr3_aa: CASSLSGTANTGELFF
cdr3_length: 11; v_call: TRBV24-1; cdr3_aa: CATSSRNEQYF
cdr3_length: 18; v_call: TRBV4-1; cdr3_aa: CASSQVGRRRTETDTQYF
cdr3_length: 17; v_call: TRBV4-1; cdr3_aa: CASSQEPLADLTDTQYF